These 6 T cell receptor beta chains share one sample of origin, sequenced in a study of Tregs in tolerant kidney transplant recipients. This table comes from immunoSEQ multiplex PCR, and its TCRdb copy is limited to in-frame clones, with some not included. This sample contains about 2,400 clones. Mixed chimerism was transient after nonmyeloablative marrow transplants from related graft donors. Sequenced here: CD8+ T cells from blood (PBMCs), sampled 6 months after the transplant. Receptors were obtained from a human patient who received a combined kidney and bone marrow transplant. A subset of T cells may come from the graft donor.

Concerning this clone: The sequence runs out 3 residues before the end of the CDR3; the remainder is reconstructed from the germline J gene. The chain employs TRBV7-3 and TRBJ1-1, with a possible D match to TRBD1 (6 bases). There are 14 residues in the CDR3. CDR1 and CDR2 (germline): SGHTA, FQGTGA. The chain's CDR3 is CASSPMGAGETAFF. The DNA read from the CDR3 is TGTGCCAGCAGCCCGATGGGGGCCGGAGAGACC. The whole variable domain, remainder taken from reference TRBV7-3 and TRBJ1-1, is GAGVSQTPSNKVTEKGKYVELRCDPISGHTALYWYRQSLGQGPEFLIYFQGTGAADDSGLPNDRFFAVRPEGSVSTLKIQRTERGDSAVYLCASSPMGAGETAFFGQGTRLTVV.

Concerning this clone itself: The sequenced fragment ends 3 residues before the CDR3 boundary, so the rest is inferred from the germline J gene. V and J are TRBV29-1 and TRBJ2-3, with 7 bases aligning to TRBD1. V shed 5 bases, J shed 2 bases, and the junction held 4 bases outside the gene matches. In germline, CDR1 is SQVTM, CDR2 ANQGSEA. CDR3 length: 13 amino acids. The CDR3 DNA, read in part, is TGCAGCGTTTCCAGGGGGACCACAGATACG. Encoded protein: CSVSRGTTDT. The entire CDR3 protein reads CSVSRGTTDTQYF.

A remark on this clone: Sequencing ends 3 residues short of the CDR3 end; the germline J gene provides the rest. The V and J genes are TRBV20-1 and TRBJ1-2; 9 nucleotides agree with TRBD1. The trim removed 6 bases at V and 7 bases at J, leaving 12 bases unmatched. The CDR3 is 14 residues long. CDR1 is DFQATT, CDR2 SNEGSKA, per germline (reference sequence). The covered CDR3 bases are TGCAGTGCCAGGGACAGGGAAGTCTTTGGTGGC. Translation: CSARDREVFGG. The complete CDR3 reads CSARDREVFGGYTF.

Details on this clone: The CDR3 extends 3 residues past the end of the read, so its final part is completed from the germline J gene. The genes are TRBV7-9 and TRBJ2-7, with 7 bases lining up with TRBD2. After removal of 5 bases from V and 3 bases from J, the junction contained 10 bases not matched to a gene. The CDR3 totals 15 residues. Germline CDR1 and CDR2: SEHNR and FQNEAQ (reference sequence). The chain's CDR3 is CASSELPAGRYEQYF. The DNA read from the CDR3 is TGTGCCAGCAGCGAGCTGCCAGCGGGACGCTACGAG.

A word on this clone: Its ends do not fully match the called genes, so a read error is possible. The CDR3 end lies 3 residues beyond the end of the read and is filled in from the germline J gene. V is TRBV4-2 and J is TRBJ2-1; tentative D call: TRBD2 (6 bases). The V gene's germline CDR1 is LGHNA and CDR2 YNFKEQ. The CDR3 runs 14 residues. The CDR3 bases that were read are TGCGCCAGCAGCGGGCCTCCCCTTCCCAATGAG. It encodes CASSGPPLPNE. The complete CDR3 sequence is CASSGPPLPNEQFF.

A remark on this clone: The read terminates 3 residues before the CDR3 end, so the remaining end is supplied by the germline J gene. V and J are TRBV19 and TRBJ2-1; 7 nucleotides line up with TRBD2. Germline loops: CDR1 LNHDA, CDR2 SQIVND (reference sequence). The junction had 16 bases not matched to a gene; V was cut back by 6 bases and J by 2 bases. The CDR3 extends over 18 amino acids. The CDR3 sequence: CASSSRGAGRGTYNEQFF. CDR3 DNA, as far as it was read: TGTGCCAGTAGCTCCCGGGGAGCGGGGCGGGGTACCTACAATGAG.